The clone carrying this TCR beta chain was seen a handful of times. The antigen remains unidentified. Germline V CDR1 and CDR2: MNHNS, SASEGT. Unmatched junction bases numbered 10, after V lost 3 bases and J lost 5 bases. The CDR3 covers 17 residues. TCR alpha and TCR beta cDNA libraries carrying sample barcodes and UMIs came from 5'RACE with constant-segment primers. TCRdb passed the 5' RACE reads through MiXCR, listing each CDR3 protein once. This table holds about 210,000 distinct CDR3 sequences, around 25% found once. The sample belongs to a study of T-cell memory formation after mild COVID-19. Whole-study context: The study found TCR clusters largely donor specific. Study-wide points: Clones which contracted sat mainly in CM and EM if CD4+, and in EMRA if CD8+.

This chain links TRBV6-1 with TRBJ2-6; 7 positions agree with TRBD1. This TCR was sampled from an adult woman who had mild COVID-19 (a few samples of this study predate the infection). Cell type and time point are not known. The sample taken for sequencing was PBMCs or a T cell subset sorted from them (not recorded which). This CDR3 is CASSDSEGARWANVLTF. The DNA for the CDR3 is TGTGCCAGCAGTGATAGTGAGGGGGCCCGATGGGCCAACGTCCTGACTTTC.